This TCR beta chain derives from a study of OX40 agonist ivuxolimab in advanced cancers. Describing the broader study: Ivuxolimab was an agonistic, fully human IgG2 monoclonal antibody directed against OX40 (CD134), a costimulatory receptor. Among the roughly 54 dose-escalation patients, around 20 had hepatocellular carcinoma, roughly 15 melanoma, 9 renal cell carcinoma and 9 head and neck cancer. Prior anti-PD-1, anti-PD-L1 or anti-CTLA-4 therapy was permitted, and about two fifths of dose-escalation patients had received checkpoint inhibitors. The paper describes the monotherapy dose-escalation part (N = 52 patients) of the phase I trial of ivuxolimab. The purpose of peripheral TCRbeta sequencing was to test whether ivuxolimab changed TCR sequence diversity and led to clonal T-cell expansion. Intravenous ivuxolimab was administered to patients every 2 weeks at six dose levels: 0.01, 0.1, 0.3, 1.5, 3 and 10 mg/kg. The dose-escalation cohort was 80% to 90% male with a mean age of approximately 60 years, ranging from roughly 23 to 79. Partial responses occurred in three dose-escalation patients: two with cutaneous melanoma and one with hepatocellular carcinoma. The study at large found these results: The antigen specificity of the clonally expanded peripheral T cells was not determined. After ivuxolimab, expanded clones were on average more numerous among CD8+ T cells than among CD4+ T cells. At doses of 0.1 to 3.0 mg/kg, clonal expansion of both CD4+ and CD8+ T cells in blood was seen between baseline and week 6. Low levels of normalized T-cell clonal expansion were also seen in some patients who did not respond. In the 0.1-3.0 mg/kg groups, partial responders were among the patients with the lowest normalized peripheral clonal expansion, particularly in CD8+ T cells.

V is cut by 1 base and J by 1 base, and the space between the germline ends is 14 bases. The CDR3, cysteine through phenylalanine, is 17 amino acids long. CDR3 DNA only is kept here, 51 bases in frame from base 1. CDR1 SGHTA and CDR2 FQGNSA were looked up in the germline V gene. For sequencing of the TCRbeta CDR3 region, genomic DNA was extracted from the sorted cells. The immunoSEQ Assay was used to sequence the TCRbeta CDR3 regions. This immuneACCESS table, as held by TCRdb, lists in-frame sequences with V and J called but not all clones. Of the missing ones, under half trace to an unresolved V gene in checked studies; the others have no known cause. This sample comprises 65,000 to 70,000 clones, around 90% of them detected only once. Roughly 2.7% of the sample is in the top ten clones. The trial excluded patients who had a history of autoimmune disease or were on systemic immunosuppression. Peripheral blood for TCR sequencing was collected from all dose cohorts at baseline, on cycle 4 day 1, and on cycle 7 day 1. Samples were obtained from an open-label, multicenter, first-in-human phase I dose-escalation trial of ivuxolimab. Adults with locally advanced or metastatic melanoma, renal cell, hepatocellular, or head and neck squamous cell carcinoma were enrolled in the trial. Before TCR sequencing, CD4+ T cells and CD8+ T cells were sorted from peripheral blood as separate populations.

Remarks on this clone: It lacks a known antigen. Qualities for individual bases were not recorded, and no much larger clone is one base off.

Recombination connected TRBV7-2 to TRBJ2-1, with a tentative D call of TRBD1 or TRBD2, each matching 6 bases. Sequences were derived from CD4+ or CD8+ T cells sorted from blood, sampled in a trial of the OX40 agonist ivuxolimab. The source of this sequence is an adult with an advanced solid tumor such as melanoma, head and neck, liver or kidney cancer. The CDR3 region: CASSLVSGGGSYNEQFF. In nucleotides, the sequence is TGTGCCAGCAGCTTAGTATCCGGAGGGGGGTCCTACAATGAGCAGTTCTTC. Reference TRBV7-2 and TRBJ2-1 genes cover what lies past the CDR3, so the full variable domain is GAGVSQSPSNKVTEKGKDVELRCDPISGHTALYWYRQSLGQGLEFLIYFQGNSAPDKSGLPSDRFSAERTGGSVSTLTIQRTQQEDSAVYLCASSLVSGGGSYNEQFFGPGTRLTVL.